Listed below are T cell receptor beta chains from one sample, sequenced in a study of Ad26.COV2.S vaccination and SARS-CoV-2 variants. Some clones are missing from TCRdb's copy, which holds only in-frame ones; the method was immunoSEQ multiplex PCR. The sample carries 350,000 to 450,000 clones, about 92% recorded once. This specimen consisted of peripheral blood, obtained after recovery from COVID-19. The source of these receptors is a human donor who had recovered from COVID-19. Each CDR3 is given with its conserved first and last residue. A D gene is named only where the DNA matches it firmly. Size values are once, few and many counts, or a class for expanded clones, and some rows have none.

V	J	size	D	CDR3	DNA
TRBV9	TRBJ2-7	-	-	CASSVGAGIHEQYF	TGTGCCAGCAGCGTAGGGGCAGGGATCCACGAGCAGTACTTC
TRBV6-5	TRBJ1-1	-	-	CASSYGQVNTEAFF	TGTGCCAGCAGTTACGGTCAGGTTAACACTGAAGCTTTCTTT
TRBV6-1	TRBJ1-2	few	TRBD1	CASSEYTGDNYGYTF	TGTGCCAGCAGTGAATATACAGGGGATAACTATGGCTACACCTTC
TRBV10-2	TRBJ2-3	-	-	CASKEELADTQYF	TGCGCCAGCAAAGAAGAACTAGCAGATACGCAGTATTTT
TRBV5-1	TRBJ1-1	-	-	CASSQAPRDTEAFF	TGCGCCAGCAGCCAGGCGCCGAGGGACACTGAAGCTTTCTTT
TRBV5-1	TRBJ1-1	-	-	CASSFLDTQNTEAFF	TGCGCCAGCAGCTTCTTGGACACACAGAACACTGAAGCTTTCTTT
TRBV19	TRBJ2-7	-	TRBD1	CASSIDRGYEQYF	TGTGCCAGTAGCATCGACAGGGGCTACGAGCAGTACTTC
TRBV7-9	TRBJ1-2	once	-	CASSPVGRLYGYTF	TGTGCCAGCAGCCCGGTGGGCCGGCTCTATGGCTACACCTTC
TRBV11-2	TRBJ2-3	-	-	CASSSPAREPLSRADTQYF	TGTGCCAGCAGCTCTCCGGCCAGGGAGCCCCTTTCACGCGCAGATACGCAGTATTTT
TRBV12-3/TRBV12-4	TRBJ1-1	-	-	CASSPAVGTEAFF	TGTGCCAGCAGTCCTGCAGTGGGCACTGAAGCTTTCTTT
TRBV20-1	TRBJ1-2	-	-	CSAAVLGGYTF	TGCAGTGCTGCTGTTCTAGGCGGCTACACCTTC
TRBV4-1	TRBJ1-5	-	TRBD1	CASSRSSGTGATTSNQPQHF	TGCGCCAGCAGCCGCAGTTCCGGGACAGGAGCTACTACTAGCAATCAGCCCCAGCATTTT
TRBV27	TRBJ2-3	-	-	CASSLYPPGKFTDTQYF	TGTGCCAGCAGTTTATATCCCCCCGGGAAATTCACAGATACGCAGTATTTT
TRBV5-6	TRBJ2-3	-	-	CASSLRKGADTQYF	TGTGCCAGCAGCTTGAGGAAGGGCGCAGATACGCAGTATTTT
TRBV19	TRBJ1-6	-	-	CASSIQGRPLDSPLHF	TGTGCCAGTAGTATACAGGGGCGTCCTTTGGATTCACCCCTCCACTTT
TRBV7-9	TRBJ1-4	-	TRBD1	CASSSAGPGTGNNEKLFF	TGTGCCAGCAGCTCGGCTGGTCCCGGGACAGGGAATAACGAAAAACTGTTTTTT
TRBV4-3	TRBJ2-1	-	-	CASSLRDGSYNEQFF	TGCGCCAGCAGCCTCCGGGACGGGTCCTACAATGAGCAGTTCTTC
TRBV7-8	TRBJ2-7	once	TRBD1	CASSLDRGLNEQYF	TGTGCCAGCAGCTTAGACAGGGGGCTGAACGAGCAGTACTTC
TRBV6-6	TRBJ1-6	-	-	CASSYSGGGGSPLHF	TGTGCCAGCAGTTACTCGGGGGGAGGGGGTTCACCCCTCCACTTT
TRBV4-1	TRBJ2-1	-	TRBD2	CASSLQGRTRTSGGGYNEQFF	TGCGCCAGCAGCCTCCAAGGGAGGACGCGGACTAGCGGGGGGGGTTACAATGAGCAGTTCTTC
TRBV6-6	TRBJ1-5	-	-	CASSPASGLGGNQPQHF	TGTGCCAGCAGTCCCGCCAGCGGACTTGGGGGCAATCAGCCCCAGCATTTT
TRBV19	TRBJ1-4	-	-	CASSMGGKLFF	TGTGCCAGTAGTATGGGTGGAAAACTGTTTTTT
TRBV6-5	TRBJ1-2	-	-	CATVRNYGYTF	TGTGCCACGGTGAGAAACTATGGCTACACCTTC